This TCR beta chain was documented in a study of shared clonotypes between healthy human individuals. Study-level information: Every donor yielded three CD4 naive, three CD4 memory, two CD8 naive and one CD8 memory plate.

Under the authors' procedure: In the immunoSEQ data, sequences were junction-only and lacked quality scores, so filtering differed. Libraries were prepared by immunoSEQ multiplex PCR; TCRdb keeps only in-frame clonotypes and omits some of them. V, J and clone size derive from that table, while D and trimming were established from the DNA sequence. In the table there are 1 million to 1.2 million clones, around three quarters of which are singletons. V was trimmed by 5 bases and J by 7 bases, leaving 17 bases between them. CDR1 and CDR2 from the germline V gene are SGHTA and FQGTGA. CDR3 length equals 14 residues. The split of CD4+ cells yielded CD45RA+ naive and CD45RA-negative memory subsets.

This TCR was sampled from a man aged 18-30 years in good health. Some clones in this sample may be carry-over from other donors' samples. The V call is TRBV7-3, the J call TRBJ2-5, with D tentatively TRBD1 or TRBD2 (5 bases each). The source material was memory CD4+ T cells from PBMCs. Stated subset: CD45RA-negative fraction. CDR3: CASSLSGPEGTQYF. The CDR3 DNA is TGTGCCAGCAGCCTCTCAGGGCCAGAGGGGACCCAGTACTTC.